These 2 T cell receptor beta chains were sequenced from one sample in a study of T cell responses to AZD1222 COVID-19 vaccine (dated by TCRdb to about 2021). The method was the immunoSEQ multiplex PCR assay. TCRdb obtained this table from immuneACCESS and retained in-frame rearrangements with V and J assigned. These tables miss some clones; where compared with another copy, unresolved V genes account for less than half of the shortfall, and the remainder is unexplained. Across this sample there are tens of thousands of clones, with 80% seen only once. The ten biggest clones cover around 20% of the sample. The label giving this sample's time point can be read as: baseline before first vaccination. Here the sequenced sample was peripheral blood, taken on day 0 of AZD1222 vaccination. The receptors were sampled from an adult in good health.

The DNA of the CDR3 is TGCGCCAGCAGCCATCGGGGGACAGCCTCTGGGGCCAACGTCCTGACTTTC. Translated, it gives CASSHRGTASGANVLTF. The rearrangement uses TRBV4-1 and TRBJ2-6; D possibly corresponds to TRBD1 (7 bases). The CDR3 is 17 amino acids. V gave up 3 bases and J gave up 0 bases, with 12 bases separating them. CDR1 and CDR2 (germline): MGHRA, YSYEKL.

V is TRBV7-6 and J is TRBJ2-1, with a weak D call TRBD2 (7 bases). Per the germline V gene, CDR1 is SGHVS and CDR2 is FNYEAQ. The V end was cut by 1 base, the J end by 9 bases, with 16 bases between. The CDR3 is 15 residues long. The CDR3 loop is CASSLVAGGRGEQFF. As DNA, the CDR3 is TGTGCCAGCAGCTTAGTTGCCGGGGGGCGCGGTGAGCAGTTCTTC.